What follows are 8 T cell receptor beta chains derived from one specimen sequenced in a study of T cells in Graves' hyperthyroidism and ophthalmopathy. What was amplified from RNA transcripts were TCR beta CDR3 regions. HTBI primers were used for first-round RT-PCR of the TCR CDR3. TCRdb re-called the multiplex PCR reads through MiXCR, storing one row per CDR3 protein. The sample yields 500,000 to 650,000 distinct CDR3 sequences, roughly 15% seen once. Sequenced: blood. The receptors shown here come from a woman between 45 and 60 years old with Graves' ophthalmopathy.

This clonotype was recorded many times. The CDR3 here is CASSLIGGDTEAFF. Here the CDR3 DNA reads TGTGCCAGCAGCTTAATCGGGGGAGACACTGAAGCTTTCTTT. V and J are TRBV7-9 and TRBJ1-1, with a tentative D call TRBD1 (5 bases). Trimming shortened V by 2 bases and J by 3 bases, and 10 bases separated the two germline ends. CDR3 length: 14 amino acids. Looked up from germline, CDR1 is SEHNR and CDR2 is FQNEAQ (reference sequence). Full variable domain (outside the CDR3, taken from reference TRBV7-9 and TRBJ1-1): DTGVSQNPRHKITKRGQNVTFRCDPISEHNRLYWYRQTLGQGPEFLTYFQNEAQLEKSRLLSDRFSAERPKGSFSTLEIQRTEQGDSAMYLCASSLIGGDTEAFFGQGTRLTVV.

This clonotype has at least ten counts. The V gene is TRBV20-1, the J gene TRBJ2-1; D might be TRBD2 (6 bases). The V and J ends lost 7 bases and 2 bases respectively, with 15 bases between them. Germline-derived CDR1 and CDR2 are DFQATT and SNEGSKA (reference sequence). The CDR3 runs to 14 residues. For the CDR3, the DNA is TGCAGTGACAAGGTACTAGCAGCCTACAATGAGCAGTTCTTC. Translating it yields CSDKVLAAYNEQFF.

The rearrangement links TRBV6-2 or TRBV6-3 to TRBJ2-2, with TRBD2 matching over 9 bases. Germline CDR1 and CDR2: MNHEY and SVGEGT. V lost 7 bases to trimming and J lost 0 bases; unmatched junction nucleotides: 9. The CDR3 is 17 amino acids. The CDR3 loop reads CASKIHRTSANTGELFF. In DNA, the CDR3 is TGTGCCAGCAAGATACATAGGACTAGCGCGAACACCGGGGAGCTGTTTTTT.

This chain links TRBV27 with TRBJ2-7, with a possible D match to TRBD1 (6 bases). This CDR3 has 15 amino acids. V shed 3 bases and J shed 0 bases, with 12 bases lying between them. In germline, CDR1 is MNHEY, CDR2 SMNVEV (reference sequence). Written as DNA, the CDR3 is TGTGCCAGCAGTTTCAGGGGTTACCACTCCTACGAGCAGTACTTC. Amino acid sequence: CASSFRGYHSYEQYF.

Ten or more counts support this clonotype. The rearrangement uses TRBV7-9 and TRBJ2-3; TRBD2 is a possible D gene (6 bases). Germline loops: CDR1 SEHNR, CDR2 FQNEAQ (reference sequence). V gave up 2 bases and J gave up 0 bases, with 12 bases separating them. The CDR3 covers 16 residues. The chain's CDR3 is CASSLLAGPSTDTQYF. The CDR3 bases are TGTGCCAGCAGCTTATTGGCGGGACCTAGCACAGATACGCAGTATTTT.

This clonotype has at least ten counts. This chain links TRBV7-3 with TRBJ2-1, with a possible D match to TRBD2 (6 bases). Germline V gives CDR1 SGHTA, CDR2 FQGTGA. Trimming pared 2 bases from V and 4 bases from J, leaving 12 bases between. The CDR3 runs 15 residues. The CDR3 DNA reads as TGTGCCAGCAGCTTAGGCGTTAGCGGTTACAATGAGCAGTTCTTC. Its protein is CASSLGVSGYNEQFF. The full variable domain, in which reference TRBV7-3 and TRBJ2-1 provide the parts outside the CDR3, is GAGVSQTPSNKVTEKGKYVELRCDPISGHTALYWYRQSLGQGPEFLIYFQGTGAADDSGLPNDRFFAVRPEGSVSTLKIQRTERGDSAVYLCASSLGVSGYNEQFFGPGTRLTVL.

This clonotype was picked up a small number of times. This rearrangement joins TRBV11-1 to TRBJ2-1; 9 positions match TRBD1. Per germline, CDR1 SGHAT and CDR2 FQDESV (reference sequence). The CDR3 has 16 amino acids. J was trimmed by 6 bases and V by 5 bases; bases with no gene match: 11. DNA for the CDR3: TGTGCCAGCAGCCGCCAGGGACAGGGCTTGTTCAATGAGCAGTTCTTC. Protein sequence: CASSRQGQGLFNEQFF.

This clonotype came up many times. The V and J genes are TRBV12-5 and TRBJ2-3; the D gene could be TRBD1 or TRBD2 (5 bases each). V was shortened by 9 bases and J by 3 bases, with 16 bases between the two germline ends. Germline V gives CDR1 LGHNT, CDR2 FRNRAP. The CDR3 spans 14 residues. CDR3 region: CASFGGEGTDTQYF. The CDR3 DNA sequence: TGTGCTAGCTTTGGGGGAGAGGGGACAGATACGCAGTATTTT.